The subject of this entry is one T cell receptor (beta chain). As yet, its antigen is unknown. This record belongs to a study of T cells in Graves' hyperthyroidism and ophthalmopathy. Study context: Peripheral blood was acquired at first diagnosis, ahead of any therapy whatsoever. General study points: A 13 V-J signature model discriminated ophthalmopathy versus stable hyperthyroidism. Appearing also in blood were most of the thyroid clonotypes expanded above 0.001.

Using RNA transcripts as the source, TCR beta CDR3 regions were amplified. TCR CDR3 regions were first amplified by RT-PCR with HTBI primers. MiXCR, applied by TCRdb to the multiplex PCR reads, yields one record per CDR3 protein. The sample lists some 440,000 distinct CDR3 sequences, around 14% occurring once. Clinical symptoms, serum thyroxine and TRAb, thyroid ultrasound and orbital computed tomography were used for the diagnoses. V was shortened by 2 bases and J by 8 bases, with 18 bases between the two germline ends. From germline, CDR1 is DFQATT and CDR2 SNEGSKA (reference sequence). The CDR3 covers 14 residues.

This chain uses TRBV20-1 with TRBJ1-2; D possibly corresponds to TRBD1 (6 bases). Sequenced material: blood. The sequence was obtained from a woman between 18 and 30 years old with Graves' hyperthyroidism. The CDR3 DNA follows: TGCAGTGCTAGATTTTGGGACACCCCGGAGGGCTACACCTTC. This encodes CSARFWDTPEGYTF.